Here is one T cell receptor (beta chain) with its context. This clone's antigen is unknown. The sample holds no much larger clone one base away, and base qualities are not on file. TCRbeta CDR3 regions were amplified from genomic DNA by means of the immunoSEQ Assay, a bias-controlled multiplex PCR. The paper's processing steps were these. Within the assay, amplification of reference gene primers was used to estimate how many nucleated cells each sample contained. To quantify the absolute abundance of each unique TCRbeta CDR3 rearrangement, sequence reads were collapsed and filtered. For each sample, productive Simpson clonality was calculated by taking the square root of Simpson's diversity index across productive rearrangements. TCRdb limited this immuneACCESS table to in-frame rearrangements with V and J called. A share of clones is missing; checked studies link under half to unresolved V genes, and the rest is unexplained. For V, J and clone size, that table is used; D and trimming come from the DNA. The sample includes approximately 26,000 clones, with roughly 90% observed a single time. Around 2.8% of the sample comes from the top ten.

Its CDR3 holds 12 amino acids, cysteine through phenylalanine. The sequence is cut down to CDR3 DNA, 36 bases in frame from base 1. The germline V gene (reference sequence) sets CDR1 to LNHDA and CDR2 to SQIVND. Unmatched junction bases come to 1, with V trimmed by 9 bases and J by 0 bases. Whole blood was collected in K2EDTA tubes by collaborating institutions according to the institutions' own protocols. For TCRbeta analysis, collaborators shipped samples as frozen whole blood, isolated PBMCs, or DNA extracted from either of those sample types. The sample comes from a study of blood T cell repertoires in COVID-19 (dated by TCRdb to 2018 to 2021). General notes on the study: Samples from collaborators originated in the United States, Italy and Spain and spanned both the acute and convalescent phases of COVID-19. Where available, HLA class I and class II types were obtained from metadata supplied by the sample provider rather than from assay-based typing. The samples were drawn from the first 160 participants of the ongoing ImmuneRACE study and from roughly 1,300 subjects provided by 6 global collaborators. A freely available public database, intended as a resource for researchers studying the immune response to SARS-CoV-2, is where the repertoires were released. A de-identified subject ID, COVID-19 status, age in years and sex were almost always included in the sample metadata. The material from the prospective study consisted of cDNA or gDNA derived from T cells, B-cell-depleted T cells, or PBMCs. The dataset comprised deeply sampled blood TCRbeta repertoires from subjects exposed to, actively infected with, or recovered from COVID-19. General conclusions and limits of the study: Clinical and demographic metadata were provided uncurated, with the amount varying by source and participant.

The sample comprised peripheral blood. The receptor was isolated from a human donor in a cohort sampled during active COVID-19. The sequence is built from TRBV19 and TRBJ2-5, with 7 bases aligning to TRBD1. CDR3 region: CASGQDQETQYF. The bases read TGTGCCAGCGGACAGGACCAAGAGACCCAGTACTTC.